This entry is about one TCR beta chain. The data stem from a study of blood T cell repertoires in COVID-19. Authors' data handling: Reference gene primer amplification in the assay estimated nucleated cell counts. Only in-frame clones appear in the TCRdb table, and some are missing; sequencing was by immunoSEQ multiplex PCR. D and trimming were read from the DNA, whereas the V and J calls and clone size are those reported in that table. Of hundreds of thousands of clones listed, 86% are singletons. Participants were aged about 18 to 95 years, lived in 24 US areas, and enrolled virtually. The CDR3 totals 12 residues. Between the trimmed V and J ends, which lost 6 bases and 2 bases, there was a span of 5 bases. Germline lookup yields CDR1 MNHEY and CDR2 SVGAGI.

Material for sequencing was PBMCs or T cells enriched from blood (not recorded which). The V call is TRBV6-5, the J call TRBJ1-5, with no clear D. The receptor was derived from a woman in her twenties or thirties who had been exposed to COVID-19. The CDR3 DNA follows: TGTGCCAGCAGGAGGGGCAATCAGCCCCAGCATTTT. It translates to CASRRGNQPQHF.